Listed below are T cell receptor beta chains from one sample, sequenced in a study of blood T cells in healthy people across ages. MiXCR was run by TCRdb on the 5' RACE reads, yielding one entry per CDR3 protein. The sample gives about 1.5 million distinct CDR3 sequences, under 55% of which show up once; about 4% is in the top ten. The sample was blood. The origin of the receptors is a woman aged 18-29 years in good health. Each CDR3 is given with its conserved first and last residue. Fields, in order: J gene, V gene, clone size, D gene, CDR3 protein, CDR3 DNA. The D gene is left open where the match is weak. Part of the rows lack a size; the others show once, few, many or a class for expanded clones.

TRBJ1-5 TRBV12-5 few TRBD1 CASGLAGTGSGRPQHF TGTGCTAGTGGTTTGGCCGGGACAGGGTCGGGGCGGCCCCAGCATTTT
TRBJ2-7 TRBV4-3 many . CASSQEGQSYEQYF TGCGCCAGCAGCCAAGAGGGACAATCCTACGAGCAGTACTTC
TRBJ2-5 TRBV27 many . CATKSGFMEETQYF TGTGCCACCAAGTCGGGGTTTATGGAAGAGACCCAGTACTTC
TRBJ1-1 TRBV6-2/TRBV6-3 . TRBD1 CASSTTGGEPYTEAFF TGTGCCAGCAGTACTACAGGGGGCGAACCGTACACTGAAGCTTTCTTT
TRBJ1-3 TRBV12-3/TRBV12-4 . TRBD1 CASSFRGGNTIYF TGTGCCAGCAGTTTCAGGGGGGGAAACACCATATATTTT
TRBJ2-1 TRBV20-1 many TRBD2 CSARLGLSSRDEQFF TGCAGTGCTAGGTTGGGACTATCCTCGCGAGATGAGCAGTTCTTC
TRBJ2-3 TRBV29-1 . TRBD2 CSVAGGTRRSTDTQYF TGCAGCGTTGCCGGGGGGACGAGACGTAGCACAGATACGCAGTATTTT
TRBJ1-2 TRBV6-5 few . CASSYRDKVFGYTF TGTGCCAGCAGTTATCGGGACAAGGTCTTTGGCTACACCTTC
TRBJ2-1 TRBV6-1 . TRBD2 CASTGLLAGPESSYNEQFF TGTGCCAGCACGGGGTTACTAGCGGGTCCGGAAAGCTCCTACAATGAGCAGTTCTTC
TRBJ2-1 TRBV12-3/TRBV12-4 many . CASSFLGARSRYNEQFF TGTGCCAGCAGTTTTTTGGGTGCTCGGTCACGGTACAATGAGCAGTTCTTC
TRBJ2-1 TRBV29-1 . . CSVRRGETQFF TGCAGCGTGAGGAGGGGAGAGACCCAGTTCTTC
TRBJ2-7 TRBV9 . . CASSVAGSGNEQYF TGTGCCAGCAGCGTAGCGGGATCGGGCAATGAGCAGTACTTC
TRBJ2-5 TRBV5-5 . TRBD2 CASSLGAGGRPYNEQYF TGTGCCAGCAGCTTGGGAGCGGGAGGGCGCCCCTACAATGAGCAGTACTTC
TRBJ1-4 TRBV2 . . CASRGGTNEKLFF TGTGCCAGCAGAGGGGGAACTAATGAAAAACTGTTTTTT